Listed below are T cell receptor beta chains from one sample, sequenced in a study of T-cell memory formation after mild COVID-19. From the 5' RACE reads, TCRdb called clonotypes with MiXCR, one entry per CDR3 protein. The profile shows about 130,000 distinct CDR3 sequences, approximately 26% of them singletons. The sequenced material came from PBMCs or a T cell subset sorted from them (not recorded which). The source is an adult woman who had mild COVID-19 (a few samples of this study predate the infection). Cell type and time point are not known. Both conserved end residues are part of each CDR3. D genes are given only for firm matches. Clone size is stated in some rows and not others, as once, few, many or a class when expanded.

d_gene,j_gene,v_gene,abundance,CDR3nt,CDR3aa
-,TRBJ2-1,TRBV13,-,TGTGCCAGCAGCTCCGACGGATCCCCAGGGAATGAGCAGTTCTTC,CASSSDGSPGNEQFF
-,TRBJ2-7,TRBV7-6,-,TGTGCCAGCAGCGAGGGACCTGGACAGACCTACGAGCAGTACTTC,CASSEGPGQTYEQYF
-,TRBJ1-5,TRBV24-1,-,TGTGCCACCAGTGGGACCTCCAATCAGCCCCAGCATTTT,CATSGTSNQPQHF
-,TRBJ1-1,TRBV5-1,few,TGCGCCAGCAGCTTGACAACCGGGACAATGAACACTGAAGCTTTCTTT,CASSLTTGTMNTEAFF
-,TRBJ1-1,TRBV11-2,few,TGTGCCAGCAGCTTAGATGTAGTTAGGGGCCTGCGGTCCACTGAAGCTTTCTTT,CASSLDVVRGLRSTEAFF
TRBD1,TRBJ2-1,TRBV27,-,TGTGCCAGCAGTTCCTTACAGGGGCGCTCCTACAATGAGCAGTTCTTC,CASSSLQGRSYNEQFF
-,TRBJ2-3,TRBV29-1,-,TGCAGCGTTGAAGGCCCACTAGCTAGCACAGATACGCAGTATTTT,CSVEGPLASTDTQYF
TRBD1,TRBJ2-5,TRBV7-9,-,TGTGCCAGCAGCTTGATACAGGGGGCAGAGACCCAGTACTTC,CASSLIQGAETQYF
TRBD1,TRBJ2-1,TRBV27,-,TGTGCCAGTAAACCGGGACAGGGAACGGGCTCCTACAATGAGCAGTTCTTC,CASKPGQGTGSYNEQFF
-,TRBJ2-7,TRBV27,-,TGTGCCAGCAGTTTAGCGTATCGAGGTATCCCCTACGAGCAGTACTTC,CASSLAYRGIPYEQYF
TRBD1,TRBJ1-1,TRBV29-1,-,TGCAGCGTTCAAGGACAGGCTGAAGCTTTCTTT,CSVQGQAEAFF
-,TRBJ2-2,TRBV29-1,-,TGCAGCGTTGTGTGGGCTAGGAAAAACACCGGGGAGCTGTTTTTT,CSVVWARKNTGELFF
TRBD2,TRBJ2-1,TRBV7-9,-,TGTGCCAGCAGCATAGTAGCGGGAGGGGATAATGAGCAGTTCTTC,CASSIVAGGDNEQFF
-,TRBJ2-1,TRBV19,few,TGTGCCAGTAGTACCGGCGGGGCATCCTACAATGAGCAGTTCTTC,CASSTGGASYNEQFF
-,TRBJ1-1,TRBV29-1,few,TGCAGCGTTGTGATAGGAGGTAACACTGAAGCTTTCTTT,CSVVIGGNTEAFF
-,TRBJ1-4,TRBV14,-,TGTGCCAGCAGCCAAGCAGGACACTCTAATGAAAAACTGTTTTTT,CASSQAGHSNEKLFF
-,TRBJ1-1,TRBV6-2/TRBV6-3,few,TGTGCCAGCAGTTACAAGAGGACAGAAAGCAATGATGAAGCTTTCTTT,CASSYKRTESNDEAFF
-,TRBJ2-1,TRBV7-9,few,TGTGCCATCAGCTTAAGGTCGGGCACCGACAATGAGCAGTTCTTC,CAISLRSGTDNEQFF
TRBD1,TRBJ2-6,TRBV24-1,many,TGTGCCACCAGTGATATCCCCAACTACAGGGGTGAAAACTCTGGGGCCAACGTCCTGACTTTC,CATSDIPNYRGENSGANVLTF
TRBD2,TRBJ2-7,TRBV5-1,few,TGCGCCAGCAGGAGGACTAGCGGGGCCGCCTACGAGCAGTACTTC,CASRRTSGAAYEQYF
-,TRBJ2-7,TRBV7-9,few,TGTGCCAGCAGCTTACTCGCTAGCTGGGCCGAGCAGTACTTC,CASSLLASWAEQYF
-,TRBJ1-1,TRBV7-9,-,TGTGCCAGCAGCTTATACACAGGCCCAATATTAATGAACACTGAAGCTTTCTTT,CASSLYTGPILMNTEAFF
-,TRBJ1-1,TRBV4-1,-,TGCGCCAGCAGCCAATGGGTGAACACTGAAGCTTTCTTT,CASSQWVNTEAFF
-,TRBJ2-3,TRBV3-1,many,TGTGCCAGCAGCCAAGCCACAGATACGCAGTATTTT,CASSQATDTQYF
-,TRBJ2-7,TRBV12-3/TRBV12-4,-,TGTGCCAGCAGTTTGGACCCATTCAGGTCCTACGAGCAGTACTTC,CASSLDPFRSYEQYF
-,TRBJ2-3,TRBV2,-,TGTGCCAGCAGTGAAGAGGACCAGGACACAGATACGCAGTATTTT,CASSEEDQDTDTQYF
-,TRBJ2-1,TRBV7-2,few,TGTGCCAGCAGCTTAGAGACAGGCTACAATGAGCAGTTCTTC,CASSLETGYNEQFF
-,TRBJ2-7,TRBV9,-,TGTGCCAGCAGCGTAGGGGCAGGTTTCTCCTACGAGCAGTACTTC,CASSVGAGFSYEQYF
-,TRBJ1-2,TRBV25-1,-,TGTGCCAGCAGCCCCCTCGGCCATGGCTACACCTTC,CASSPLGHGYTF
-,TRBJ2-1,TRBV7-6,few,TGTGCCAGCAGCTTCCCCATCTACGCGGAGAGTTACAATGAGCAGTTCTTC,CASSFPIYAESYNEQFF
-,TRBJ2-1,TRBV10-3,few,TGTGCCATCCGGCCGGACATGAGCTCCTACAATGAGCAGTTCTTC,CAIRPDMSSYNEQFF
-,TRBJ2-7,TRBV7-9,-,TGTGCCAGCAGCTTAGTGGGTCAGGAAAGGAACGAGCAGTACTTC,CASSLVGQERNEQYF
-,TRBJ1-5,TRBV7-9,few,TGTGCCAGCAGCTTAGCAGGCCTGGGGGGCAATCAGCCCCAGCATTTT,CASSLAGLGGNQPQHF
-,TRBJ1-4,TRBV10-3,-,TGTGCCATCAGTGAGTCTGGGGGATCTAATGAAAAACTGTTTTTT,CAISESGGSNEKLFF
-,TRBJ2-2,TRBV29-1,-,TGCAGCGTTGTAACAGGGAACACCGGGGAGCTGTTTTTT,CSVVTGNTGELFF
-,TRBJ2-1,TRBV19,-,TGTGCCAGCACTAGCCTTTCCTACAATGAGCAGTTCTTC,CASTSLSYNEQFF
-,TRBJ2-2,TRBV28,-,TGTGCCAGCAGTCCGTCTCAACCGGGACTGAGCGGGGAGCTGTTTTTT,CASSPSQPGLSGELFF
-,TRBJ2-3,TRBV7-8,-,TGTGCCAGCAGCCCAAGGCAGGGCTGGGCAGGCGCAGATACGCAGTATTTT,CASSPRQGWAGADTQYF
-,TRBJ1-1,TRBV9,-,TGTGCCAGCAGCGTAGGACTCTTCCCCACTGAAGCTTTCTTT,CASSVGLFPTEAFF
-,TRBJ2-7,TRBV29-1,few,TGCAGCGTTGAAGGGACTGGGTATGACAGCTACGAGCAGTACTTC,CSVEGTGYDSYEQYF
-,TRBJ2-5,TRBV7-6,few,TGTGCCAGCAGCTTAGGCGCACAGTGGAAAGAGACCCAGTACTTC,CASSLGAQWKETQYF
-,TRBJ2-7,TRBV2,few,TGTGCCAGCAGTGAATCCCGACTGGTGTCCTACGAGCAGTACTTC,CASSESRLVSYEQYF
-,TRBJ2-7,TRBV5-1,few,TGCGCCAGCAGCATGGACACGGTCTACGAGCAGTACTTC,CASSMDTVYEQYF
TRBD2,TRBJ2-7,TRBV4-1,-,TGCGCCAGCAGCCAAGAGCGGGGGAGCTCCTACGAGCAGTACTTC,CASSQERGSSYEQYF
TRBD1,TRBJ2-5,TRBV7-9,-,TGTGCCAGCAGCCACCGGGACAGGGGTCAAGAGACCCAGTACTTC,CASSHRDRGQETQYF
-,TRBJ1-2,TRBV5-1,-,TGCGCCAGCAGCTTTGCCGTAGGAAGCTCCAACTATGGCTACACCTTC,CASSFAVGSSNYGYTF
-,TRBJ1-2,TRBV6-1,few,TGTGCCAGCACTAAAGGTAGCCAGAGACCCTCCTATGGCTACACCTTC,CASTKGSQRPSYGYTF
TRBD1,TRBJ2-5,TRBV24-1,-,TGTGCCACCAGTGACCCCGGGACAGGGGGTCGGCAGACCCAGTACTTC,CATSDPGTGGRQTQYF
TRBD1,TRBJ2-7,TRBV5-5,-,TGTGCCAGCAGCTCTTTCCGGGACAGGGACGAGCAGTACTTC,CASSSFRDRDEQYF
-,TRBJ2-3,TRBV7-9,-,TGTGCCACCCCCGGTGGGGACAGCACAGATACGCAGTATTTT,CATPGGDSTDTQYF